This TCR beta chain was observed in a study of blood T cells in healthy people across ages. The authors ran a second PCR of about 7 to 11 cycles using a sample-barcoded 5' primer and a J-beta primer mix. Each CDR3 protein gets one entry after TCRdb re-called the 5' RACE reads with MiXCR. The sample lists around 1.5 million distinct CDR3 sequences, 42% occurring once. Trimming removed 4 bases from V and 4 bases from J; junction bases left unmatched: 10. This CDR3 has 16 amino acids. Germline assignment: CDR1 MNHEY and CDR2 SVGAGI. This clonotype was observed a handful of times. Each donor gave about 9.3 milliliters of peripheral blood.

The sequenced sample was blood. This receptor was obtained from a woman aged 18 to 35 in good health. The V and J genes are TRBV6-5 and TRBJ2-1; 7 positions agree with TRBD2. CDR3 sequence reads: CASSSEREREYNEQFF. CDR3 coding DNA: TGTGCCAGCAGTTCCGAGCGGGAAAGGGAGTACAATGAGCAGTTCTTC.